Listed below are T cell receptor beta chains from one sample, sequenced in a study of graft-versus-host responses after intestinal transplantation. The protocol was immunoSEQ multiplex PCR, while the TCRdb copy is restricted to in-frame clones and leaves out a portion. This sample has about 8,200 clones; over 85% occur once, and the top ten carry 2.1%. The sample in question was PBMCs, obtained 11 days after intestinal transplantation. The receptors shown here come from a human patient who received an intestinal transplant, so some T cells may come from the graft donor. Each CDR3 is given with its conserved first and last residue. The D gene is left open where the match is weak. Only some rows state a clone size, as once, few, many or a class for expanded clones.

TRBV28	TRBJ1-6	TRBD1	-	CASSFPDRAISALHF	TGTGCCAGCAGTTTTCCGGACAGGGCTATTTCAGCCCTCCACTTT
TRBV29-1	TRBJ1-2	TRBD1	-	CSVVTGGMRGYGYTF	TGCAGCGTCGTGACAGGGGGTATGCGGGGCTATGGCTACACCTTC
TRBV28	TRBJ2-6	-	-	CASSYLWGPRSSGANVLTF	TGTGCCAGCAGTTATCTCTGGGGCCCACGGAGCTCTGGGGCCAACGTCCTGACTTTC
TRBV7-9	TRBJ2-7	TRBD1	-	CASSSRDRPPYEQYF	TGTGCCAGCAGCTCCCGGGACAGGCCCCCCTACGAGCAGTACTTC
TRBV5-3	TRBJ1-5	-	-	CARSLRVCNQPQHF	TGTGCCAGAAGCTTGCGGGTTTGCAATCAGCCCCAGCATTTT
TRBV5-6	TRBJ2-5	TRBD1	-	CASSLGAGGQQETQYF	TGTGCCAGCAGCTTGGGGGCAGGGGGACAGCAAGAGACCCAGTACTTC
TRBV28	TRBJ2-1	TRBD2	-	CASELAGGYNEQFF	TGTGCCAGCGAACTAGCGGGGGGGTACAATGAGCAGTTCTTC
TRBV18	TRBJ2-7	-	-	CASSSTPVYSSYEQYF	TGTGCCAGCTCCTCAACCCCAGTTTATTCCTCCTACGAGCAGTACTTC
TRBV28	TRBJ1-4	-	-	CASSLGEWAEKLFF	TGTGCCAGCAGTTTAGGCGAGTGGGCTGAAAAACTGTTTTTT
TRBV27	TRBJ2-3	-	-	CASSFTGLDTQYF	TGTGCCAGCAGTTTCACAGGGCTAGATACGCAGTATTTT
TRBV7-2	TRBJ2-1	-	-	CASSLESRWTGRDNEQFF	TGTGCCAGCAGCTTAGAGAGTAGGTGGACAGGGAGGGACAATGAGCAGTTCTTC
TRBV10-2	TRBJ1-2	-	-	CASMWGLGYGYTF	TGCGCCAGCATGTGGGGGCTCGGCTATGGCTACACCTTC
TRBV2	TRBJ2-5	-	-	CASSGADSAQETQYF	TGTGCCAGCAGTGGGGCGGACAGCGCCCAAGAGACCCAGTACTTC
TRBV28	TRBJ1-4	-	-	CASSFRGGNEKLFF	TGTGCCAGCAGTTTCCGCGGGGGGAATGAAAAACTGTTTTTT
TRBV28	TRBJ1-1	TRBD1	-	CASSADRENTEAFF	TGTGCCAGCAGTGCGGACAGGGAGAACACTGAAGCTTTCTTT
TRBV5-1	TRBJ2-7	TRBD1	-	CASRSPGTGNYEQYF	TGCGCCAGCAGAAGTCCCGGGACAGGGAACTACGAGCAGTACTTC
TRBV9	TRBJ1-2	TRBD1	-	CASSPGDRVNYGYTF	TGTGCCAGCAGCCCGGGGGACAGGGTTAACTATGGCTACACCTTC
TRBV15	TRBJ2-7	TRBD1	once	CATSREDRPYEQYF	TGTGCCACCAGCAGAGAGGACAGGCCCTACGAGCAGTACTTC
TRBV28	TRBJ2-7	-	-	CASRQGSSEQYF	TGTGCCAGCAGGCAGGGTAGCTCCGAGCAGTACTTC
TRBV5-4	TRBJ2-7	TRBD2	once	CASSFYRLAGVDEQYF	TGTGCCAGCAGCTTTTATCGGCTAGCGGGAGTCGACGAGCAGTACTTC
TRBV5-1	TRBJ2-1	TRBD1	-	CASSQWTGHHNEQFF	TGCGCCAGCAGCCAATGGACAGGGCATCACAATGAGCAGTTCTTC
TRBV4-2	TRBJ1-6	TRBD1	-	CASSEGTGTNTNSPLHF	TGTGCCAGCAGCGAAGGGACAGGGACAAATACAAATTCACCCCTCCACTTT
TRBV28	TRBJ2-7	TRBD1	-	CASSFGTGVSYEQYF	TGTGCCAGCAGTTTCGGGACAGGGGTATCCTACGAGCAGTACTTC
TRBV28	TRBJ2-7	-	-	CASSSFRQGSYEQYF	TGTGCCAGCAGTTCGTTCCGGCAGGGGTCCTACGAGCAGTACTTC
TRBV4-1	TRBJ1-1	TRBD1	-	CASSQVQGVNTEAFF	TGCGCCAGCAGCCAGGTACAGGGGGTGAACACTGAAGCTTTCTTT
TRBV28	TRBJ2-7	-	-	CATGSLDSYEQYF	TGTGCCACCGGGTCCCTCGATTCCTACGAGCAGTACTTC
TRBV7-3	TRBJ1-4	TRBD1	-	CASSLQGALSNEKLFF	TGTGCCAGCAGCCTACAGGGGGCTCTGTCTAATGAAAAACTGTTTTTT
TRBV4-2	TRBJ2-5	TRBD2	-	CASSPGTSGRANMGETQYF	TGTGCCAGCAGCCCCGGGACTAGCGGGAGGGCCAATATGGGAGAGACCCAGTACTTC
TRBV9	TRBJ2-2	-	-	CASSVDHGELFF	TGTGCCAGCAGCGTAGATCACGGGGAGCTGTTTTTT
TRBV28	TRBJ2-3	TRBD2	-	CASRSPRERGGTDTQYF	TGTGCCAGCAGGTCCCCCAGGGAGCGGGGGGGCACAGATACGCAGTATTTT
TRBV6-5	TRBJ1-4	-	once	CASSLLPDGKLFF	TGTGCCAGCAGCCTACTCCCTGATGGAAAACTGTTTTTT
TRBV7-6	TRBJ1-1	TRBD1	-	CASSFTGEFTEAFF	TGTGCCAGCAGCTTTACAGGGGAGTTCACTGAAGCTTTCTTT
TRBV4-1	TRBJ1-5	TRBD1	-	CASSQVSGTGGQPQHF	TGCGCCAGCAGCCAGGTCTCCGGGACAGGGGGCCAGCCCCAGCATTTT
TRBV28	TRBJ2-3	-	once	CASRVGGPSTDTQYF	TGTGCCAGCAGGGTGGGGGGTCCTAGCACAGATACGCAGTATTTT
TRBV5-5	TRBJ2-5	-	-	CASSPYRGERPQETQYF	TGTGCCAGCAGCCCCTACCGTGGGGAGCGACCGCAAGAGACCCAGTACTTC
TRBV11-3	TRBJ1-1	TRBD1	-	CASSFRGTEAFF	TGTGCCAGCAGCTTCAGGGGGACGGAAGCTTTCTTT
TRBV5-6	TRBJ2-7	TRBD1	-	CASSPGTGGYEQYF	TGTGCCAGCAGCCCCGGGACAGGGGGCTACGAGCAGTACTTC
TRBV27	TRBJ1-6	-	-	CASSFGPPSFRQENSPLHF	TGTGCCAGCAGTTTTGGGCCCCCCAGTTTCCGACAGGAGAATTCACCCCTCCACTTT
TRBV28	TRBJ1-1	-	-	CASSLREQATEAFF	TGTGCCAGCAGTCTACGAGAACAGGCCACTGAAGCTTTCTTT
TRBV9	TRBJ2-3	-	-	CASSVATSLQTDTQYF	TGTGCCAGCAGCGTAGCAACTAGCCTACAAACAGATACGCAGTATTTT
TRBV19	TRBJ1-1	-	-	CASTPGENTEAFF	TGTGCCAGTACTCCCGGGGAGAACACTGAAGCTTTCTTT
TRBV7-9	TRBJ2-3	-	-	CASSSLEADTQYF	TGTGCCAGCAGCTCTCTAGAGGCAGATACGCAGTATTTT
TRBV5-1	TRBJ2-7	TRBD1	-	CASRGQGLTYEQYF	TGCGCCAGCAGAGGACAGGGGCTGACCTACGAGCAGTACTTC
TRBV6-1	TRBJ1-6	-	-	CASSESWAGNSPLHF	TGTGCCAGCAGTGAGTCCTGGGCAGGGAATTCACCCCTCCACTTT
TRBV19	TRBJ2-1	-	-	CASKSGGAEQFF	TGTGCCAGTAAGTCTGGGGGGGCCGAGCAGTTCTTC